A single sample is the source of the 22 T cell receptor beta chains below, sequenced in a study of Tregs in tolerant kidney transplant recipients. The protocol was immunoSEQ multiplex PCR, while the TCRdb copy is restricted to in-frame clones and leaves out a portion. Seen here are approximately 90,000 clones, 90% to 95% observed once, and the top ten hold around 1.6%. Recipients received nonmyeloablative bone marrow transplants from related graft donors, with transient mixed chimerism. The material sequenced was CD4+ T cells from blood (PBMCs), taken 12 months after the transplant. Receptor source: a human patient who received a combined kidney and bone marrow transplant. The T cells may partly be graft donor cells.

The chain recombines TRBV7-6 with TRBJ2-7; D is possibly TRBD2 (5 bases). The CDR3 is 14 amino acids. The germline V gene has CDR1 SGHVS and CDR2 FNYEAQ. V gave up 7 bases and J gave up 1 base, with 14 bases separating them. The CDR3 spells CASKRAGGSYEQYF. The DNA for the CDR3 is TGTGCCAGCAAAAGGGCAGGAGGTTCCTACGAGCAGTACTTC.

In its sample, this clone was seen a few times. The chain uses TRBV10-3 and TRBJ1-5; D is possibly TRBD1 (5 bases). CDR1 and CDR2 from the germline V gene are ENHRY and SYGVKD. The CDR3 spans 17 residues. V lost 0 bases to trimming and J lost 2 bases, with 14 bases between them. The CDR3 here is CAISESRTGGRNQPQHF. In DNA, the CDR3 is TGTGCCATCAGTGAGTCAAGGACGGGGGGACGCAATCAGCCCCAGCATTTT.

This chain joins TRBV4-3 and TRBJ2-5, with 9 bases identical to TRBD2. The V gene's germline CDR1 is LGHNA and CDR2 YSLEER. The length of the CDR3 is 18 residues. The trim removed 3 bases at V and 0 bases at J, leaving 11 bases unmatched. CDR3: CASSHLVSGRKHQETQYF. The DNA of the CDR3 is TGCGCCAGCAGCCATTTGGTTAGCGGGAGAAAGCACCAAGAGACCCAGTACTTC.

The gene calls are TRBV7-2 and TRBJ2-3, with 7 bases identical to TRBD2. With V trimmed by 5 bases and J by 0 bases, 14 bases remained unmatched. The CDR3 sequence is 18 residues long. Germline V gene sequence: CDR1 SGHTA, CDR2 FQGNSA. CDR3 DNA: TGTGCCAGCAGCCCCCATGTCCGGCGGGGGATTAGCACAGATACGCAGTATTTT. It encodes CASSPHVRRGISTDTQYF.

For this clone: Relative to the germline gene, one junction end is altered; a read error may explain this. Different DNA sequences within this sample yield the same CDR3. The chain uses TRBV6-6 and TRBJ1-6, with 10 bases fitting TRBD1. The CDR3 spans 13 residues. Germline lookup yields CDR1 MNHNY and CDR2 SVGAGI (reference sequence). The CDR3 coding sequence is TGTGCCGGGGGGACAGGGGATAATTCCCCCCTCCACTTT. Protein product: CAGGTGDNSPLHF.

The rearrangement joins TRBV10-3 to TRBJ1-3; no clear D gene. Germline CDR1 and CDR2: ENHRY and SYGVKD. Deletions cut 6 bases from V and 4 bases from J, with 7 bases between. The CDR3 is 12 amino acids. Here the CDR3 DNA reads TGTGCCATCAGACAGACCGGAAACACCATATATTTT. Its protein is CAIRQTGNTIYF.

This sequence joins TRBV7-6 and TRBJ2-2, with D uncertain. V was shortened by 1 base and J by 4 bases, with 7 bases between the two germline ends. Germline CDR1 is SGHVS and CDR2 is FNYEAQ. The CDR3 consists of 14 residues. The CDR3 DNA is TGTGCCAGCAGCTTAGACCCGAGCACCGGGGAGCTGTTTTTT. It codes for CASSLDPSTGELFF.

This chain uses TRBV7-9 with TRBJ2-7; D unresolved. V shed 3 bases and J shed 0 bases, with 9 bases lying between them. This CDR3 is 14 amino acids long. The germline CDR1 and CDR2 sequences are SEHNR and FQNEAQ (reference sequence). The chain's CDR3 is CASSFEAPSYEQYF. Written as DNA, the CDR3 is TGTGCCAGCAGCTTTGAAGCGCCCTCCTACGAGCAGTACTTC. Combining the CDR3 with reference TRBV7-9 and TRBJ2-7 gives the whole variable domain DTGVSQNPRHKITKRGQNVTFRCDPISEHNRLYWYRQTLGQGPEFLTYFQNEAQLEKSRLLSDRFSAERPKGSFSTLEIQRTEQGDSAMYLCASSFEAPSYEQYFGPGTRLTVT.

The chain uses TRBV21-1 and TRBJ2-7; TRBD1 reflects the table's D call only, with no check against the DNA. TRBV21-1 is a pseudogene. This CDR3 is built from 10 residues. DNA of the CDR3: TGTGCCAGCAGCAAAAGGGGTTGGGGTGTT. Protein product: CASSKRGWGV.

The rearrangement uses TRBV25-1 and TRBJ2-3; D ambiguous. The germline V gene encodes CDR1 MGHDK and CDR2 SYGVNS. The length of the CDR3 is 13 residues. V was pared by 3 bases and J by 2 bases, with 6 bases between. The CDR3 DNA follows: TGTGCCAGCAGTGACTTTAACACAGATACGCAGTATTTT. Protein sequence: CASSDFNTDTQYF.

This rearrangement joins TRBV6-5 to TRBJ2-3; D uncertain. The V end lost 6 bases, the J end lost 4 bases, and 14 bases lay between the germline ends. CDR3 size: 14 residues. CDR1 and CDR2 from the germline V gene are MNHEY and SVGAGI. CDR3 coding DNA: TGTGCCAGCAGCCCCTCGGGTTGGGCAGATACGCAGTATTTT. Translated: CASSPSGWADTQYF.

This chain connects TRBV18 to TRBJ2-5; 12 bases line up with TRBD2. Germline values: CDR1 KGHSH, CDR2 LQKENI. V was pared by 0 bases and J by 3 bases, with 2 bases of the junction left unmatched. CDR3 length: 16 residues. CDR3 amino acids: CASSPPRTSGEETQYF. In nucleotides, the CDR3 is TGTGCCAGCTCACCACCACGGACTAGCGGGGAAGAGACCCAGTACTTC.

The rearrangement uses TRBV7-2 and TRBJ1-1; D is undetermined. Germline V gene data show CDR1 as SGHTA and CDR2 as FQGNSA. V was cut by 0 bases and J by 10 bases, with 12 bases left in between. This CDR3 contains 13 residues. This CDR3 reads CASSLAPGGRAFF. DNA of the CDR3: TGTGCCAGCAGCTTAGCGCCTGGAGGTCGAGCTTTCTTT.

By proportion, this clone is medium-sized. The chain employs TRBV5-4 and TRBJ1-5; TRBD1 matches 8 bases. Trimming took 4 bases from V and 7 from J; bases not matched to a gene: 10. Germline V CDR1 and CDR2: SGHNT, YYREEE (reference sequence). The length of the CDR3 is 15 residues. DNA of the CDR3: TGTGCCAGCAGCCAAAGACCAGGGGGCGACCAGCCCCAGCATTTT. It yields the protein CASSQRPGGDQPQHF.

The gene calls are TRBV18 and TRBJ2-3; D is unclear. V lost 3 bases, J lost 4 bases, and 5 bases lay in between. Per the germline V gene, CDR1 is KGHSH and CDR2 is LQKENI. The CDR3 is made up of 12 amino acids. Here the CDR3 DNA reads TGTGCCAGCTCACCTACATCAGATACGCAGTATTTT. It codes for CASSPTSDTQYF.

The rearrangement links TRBV2 to TRBJ2-1; D may be TRBD1 (5 bases). CDR1 is SNHLY and CDR2 is FYNNEI in the germline V gene. The ends were cut back, 8 bases at V and 7 bases at J, with 24 bases in the middle. There are 16 residues in the CDR3. The CDR3 DNA reads TGTGCCAGCCGTGGAGTTGGTCACAGGCCTCGAAATGAGCAGTTCTTC. This gives the protein CASRGVGHRPRNEQFF.

The chain is built from TRBV15 and TRBJ1-3; no clear D gene. The V gene lost 0 bases and the J gene lost 0 bases, with 6 bases spanning the gap. The CDR3 length is 15 residues. Germline CDR1 is LNHNV and CDR2 is YYDKDF (reference sequence). The chain's CDR3 is CATSRDLSSGNTIYF. CDR3 bases: TGTGCCACCAGCAGAGATCTAAGCTCTGGAAACACCATATATTTT.

The chain joins TRBV19 to TRBJ2-3; a weak D match, TRBD2 (5 bases). The V and J ends lost 6 bases and 2 bases respectively, with 6 bases between them. There are 12 residues in the CDR3. Germline CDR1 is LNHDA and CDR2 is SQIVND (reference sequence). Here the CDR3 reads CASSGNTDTQYF. DNA of the CDR3: TGTGCCAGTAGCGGGAACACAGATACGCAGTATTTT.

This clone has more than one count but fewer than ten. The V and J genes are TRBV4-1 and TRBJ1-4, with a possible D match to TRBD1 (6 bases). Trimming left V 1 base short and J 0 bases short, with 9 bases between. Germline V gene lookup returns CDR1 MGHRA and CDR2 YSYEKL. CDR3 size: 16 residues. Here the CDR3 DNA reads TGCGCCAGCAGCCAAGTAGGGGGTGCAACTAATGAAAAACTGTTTTTT. Protein product: CASSQVGGATNEKLFF.

In its sample, this clone was seen once. The CDR3 DNA reads TGTGCCAGCAGCTCCCCGTACACCGGGGAGCTGTTTTTT. Its protein product is CASSSPYTGELFF. The V gene is TRBV11-2, the J gene TRBJ2-2; D remains unclear. In germline, CDR1 is SGHAT, CDR2 FQNNGV. The CDR3 length is 13 residues. The ends were cut back, 4 bases at V and 3 bases at J, with 6 bases in the middle.

This sequence joins TRBV7-7 and TRBJ2-1, with 8 positions matching TRBD2. Germline CDR1 SSHAT, CDR2 FNYEAQ (reference sequence). This CDR3 contains 15 residues. J lost 8 bases, V lost 5 bases, and 11 bases had no gene match. This CDR3 is CASSQVSGEGHEQFF. In DNA, the CDR3 is TGTGCCAGCAGCCAAGTTAGCGGGGAGGGCCATGAGCAGTTCTTC.

The chain links TRBV7-2 to TRBJ2-4, with TRBD2 matching 7 bases. Looked up from germline, CDR1 is SGHTA and CDR2 is FQGNSA. The CDR3 has 18 residues. V lost 2 bases and J lost 6; bases outside the gene matches: 16. Here the CDR3 DNA reads TGTGCCAGCAGCTTATGGGCGGGACCCACGGGGAGGGGAAACATTCAGTACTTC. Its translation: CASSLWAGPTGRGNIQYF.